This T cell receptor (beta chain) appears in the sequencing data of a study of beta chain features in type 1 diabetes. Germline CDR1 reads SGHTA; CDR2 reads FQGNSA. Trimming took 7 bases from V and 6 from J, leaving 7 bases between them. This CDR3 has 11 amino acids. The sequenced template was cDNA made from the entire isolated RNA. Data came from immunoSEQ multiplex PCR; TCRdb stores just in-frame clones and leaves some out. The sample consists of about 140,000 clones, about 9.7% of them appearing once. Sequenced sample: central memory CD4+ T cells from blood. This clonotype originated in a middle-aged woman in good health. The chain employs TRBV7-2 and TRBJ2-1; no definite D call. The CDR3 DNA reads TGTGCCAGCACCGGTTTCAATGAGCAGTTCTTC. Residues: CASTGFNEQFF.